This is a list of T cell receptor beta chains from one sample in a study of T cell responses to AZD1222 COVID-19 vaccine. The assay was immunoSEQ multiplex PCR, and TCRdb's table has in-frame clones only and misses some. The sample carries roughly 150,000 clones, 85% to 95% recorded once. The sequencing here drew on peripheral blood, taken 28 days after the second AZD1222 dose. These receptors came from an adult who received the AZD1222 COVID-19 vaccine. Both conserved end residues are part of each CDR3. Fields, in order: V gene, clone size, D gene, J gene, CDR3 DNA, CDR3 protein. The D gene is left open where the match is weak. Size values are once, few and many counts, or a class for expanded clones, and some rows have none.

V: TRBV19; size: .; D: .; J: TRBJ2-2; DNA: TGTGCCAGTAGATCGGCGGGGAACACCGGGGAGCTGTTTTTT; CDR3: CASRSAGNTGELFF
V: TRBV18; size: once; D: TRBD1; J: TRBJ1-2; DNA: TGTGCCAGCTCCCTCGTAACTGCCGGGACAGAAAACGTACTTCGCGGCTACACCTTC; CDR3: CASSLVTAGTENVLRGYTF
V: TRBV2; size: few; D: .; J: TRBJ2-7; DNA: TGTGCCAGCAGCGCCAGGGAAACCTACGAGCAGTACTTC; CDR3: CASSARETYEQYF
V: TRBV19; size: .; D: .; J: TRBJ2-5; DNA: TGTGCCAGTAGTATTGGAGTTTGGGGGTGGGAGGAGACCCAGTACTTC; CDR3: CASSIGVWGWEETQYF
V: TRBV7-8; size: .; D: .; J: TRBJ1-1; DNA: TGTGCCAGCAGCTTCGACTGGGTTGTCACTGAAGCTTTCTTT; CDR3: CASSFDWVVTEAFF
V: TRBV28; size: .; D: TRBD1; J: TRBJ1-2; DNA: TGTGCCAGCAGACCCGGACAGGTAGTTGGTGGCTACACCTTC; CDR3: CASRPGQVVGGYTF
V: TRBV2; size: .; D: .; J: TRBJ2-2; DNA: TGTGCCAGCAGTTACTACGGTTCACCCGGGGAGCTGTTTTTT; CDR3: CASSYYGSPGELFF
V: TRBV4-1; size: .; D: TRBD1; J: TRBJ2-5; DNA: TGCGCCAGCAGCCAGGACAGGGTCCAAGAGACCCAGTACTTC; CDR3: CASSQDRVQETQYF
V: TRBV9; size: .; D: TRBD2; J: TRBJ2-2; DNA: TGTGCCAGCAGCGACCGGACTAGCGGGAGGCCGAACACCGGGGAGCTGTTTTTT; CDR3: CASSDRTSGRPNTGELFF
V: TRBV5-4; size: .; D: .; J: TRBJ1-5; DNA: TGTGCCAGCAGCTTGGACAGCCCCGTGAATCAGCCCCAGCATTTT; CDR3: CASSLDSPVNQPQHF
V: TRBV7-2; size: .; D: .; J: TRBJ1-1; DNA: TGTGCCAGCAGCTTACTATACAGGGCTGAAGCTTTCTTT; CDR3: CASSLLYRAEAFF
V: TRBV2; size: .; D: TRBD1; J: TRBJ1-6; DNA: TGTGCCAGCAGTCCGGACAGGAACTCACCCCTCCACTTT; CDR3: CASSPDRNSPLHF
V: TRBV11-2; size: .; D: .; J: TRBJ2-3; DNA: TGTGCCAGCAGCCCTCGGACTAGCACAGATACGCAGTATTTT; CDR3: CASSPRTSTDTQYF
V: TRBV19; size: .; D: TRBD1; J: TRBJ2-3; DNA: TGTGCCAGCTCGGGACAGGGTAGCACAGATACGCAGTATTTT; CDR3: CASSGQGSTDTQYF
V: TRBV2; size: .; D: .; J: TRBJ1-6; DNA: TGTGCCAGCAGTCACAGGGAGCGGAATTCACCCCTCCACTTT; CDR3: CASSHRERNSPLHF
V: TRBV6-5; size: .; D: .; J: TRBJ2-3; DNA: TGTGCCAGCGGAGTAGCGAGGTTCACAGATACGCAGTATTTT; CDR3: CASGVARFTDTQYF
V: TRBV6-5; size: few; D: .; J: TRBJ2-3; DNA: TGTGCCAGCAGTCCCCAGACTTTTAGCACAGATACGCAGTATTTT; CDR3: CASSPQTFSTDTQYF
V: TRBV6-6; size: once; D: .; J: TRBJ1-2; DNA: TGTGCCAGCAGTTACAACCCAGGGGAACGGGGTGGCTACACCTTC; CDR3: CASSYNPGERGGYTF
V: TRBV13; size: .; D: TRBD2; J: TRBJ2-1; DNA: TGTGCCAGCAGCTATTTCTTACCGGGGGGGCTCAGGGGTGACAATGAGCAGTTCTTC; CDR3: CASSYFLPGGLRGDNEQFF
V: TRBV19; size: .; D: TRBD1; J: TRBJ1-5; DNA: TGTGCCAGTAGTCTGACAGGGGGCAAGGATCAGCCCCAGCATTTT; CDR3: CASSLTGGKDQPQHF
V: TRBV5-1; size: .; D: TRBD1; J: TRBJ2-3; DNA: TGCGCCAGCAGCTTGGAGGGGGCAGGTACAGATACGCAGTATTTT; CDR3: CASSLEGAGTDTQYF
V: TRBV11-2; size: .; D: TRBD1; J: TRBJ1-2; DNA: TGTGCCAGCAACCCGACAGGGACCTCGGTCGGCTACACCTTC; CDR3: CASNPTGTSVGYTF
V: TRBV6-1; size: once; D: TRBD2; J: TRBJ2-2; DNA: TGTGCCAGCAGTGCCCGACTAGCGGGAACCACCGGGGAGCTGTTTTTT; CDR3: CASSARLAGTTGELFF
V: TRBV7-2; size: .; D: .; J: TRBJ1-1; DNA: TGTGCCAGCAGCTTAGAAAGTGTAATGAACACTGAAGCTTTCTTT; CDR3: CASSLESVMNTEAFF
V: TRBV5-6; size: .; D: .; J: TRBJ2-1; DNA: TGTGCCAGCAGCTTTCCCGGGGGAGGCAATGAGCAGTTCTTC; CDR3: CASSFPGGGNEQFF
V: TRBV30; size: once; D: .; J: TRBJ2-2; DNA: TGTGCCTGGACCGGGGTGAATGCGCACACCGGGGAGCTGTTTTTT; CDR3: CAWTGVNAHTGELFF
V: TRBV5-6; size: .; D: .; J: TRBJ2-2; DNA: TGTGCCAGCAGCCCTGGCCCGGGAACCGGGGAGCTGTTTTTT; CDR3: CASSPGPGTGELFF
V: TRBV7-5; size: .; D: .; J: TRBJ1-5; DNA: TGTGTCAGAAGCCCTCCCCCGGACAGGGGCATGGGTAATCAGCCCCAGCATTTT; CDR3: CVRSPPPDRGMGNQPQHF
V: TRBV20-1; size: .; D: .; J: TRBJ1-2; DNA: TGCAGTGCTAGGGGCTACACCTTC; CDR3: CSARGYTF